These 12 T cell receptor beta chains came from one sample sequenced in a study of memory CD4+ T cells and cytomegalovirus serostatus (dated by TCRdb to the late 2010s). A FACSAria II was used to sort memory CD4+ T cells, defined as single viable CD3+CD4+CD8-CD45RO+ cells. Library construction relied on the immunoSEQ multiplex PCR assay. The clones in this table, taken by TCRdb from immuneACCESS, are in-frame only. Not every clone is retained; where verified, under half of the shortfall comes from an unresolved V gene, and the cause of the rest is unknown. Within this sample are about 82,000 clones, with approximately 80% of them counted one time only. The ten largest account for roughly 0.8% of the sample. Sequencing used memory CD4+ T cells from blood. These receptors came from an adult in good health and CMV-seronegative.

The rearrangement links TRBV6-1 to TRBJ2-7; maybe TRBD1 (6 bases). The CDR3 sequence is 15 residues long. V gave up 8 bases and J gave up 2 bases, with 19 bases separating them. Germline assignment: CDR1 MNHNS and CDR2 SASEGT. This CDR3 reads CASLIRDTGTYEQYF. CDR3 coding DNA: TGTGCCAGCCTAATACGCGATACAGGGACCTACGAGCAGTACTTC.

The chain employs TRBV19 and TRBJ2-1, with TRBD1 matching over 9 bases. The J segment lost 5 bases and the V segment lost 6 bases, leaving 8 bases of the junction unmatched. Germline lookup yields CDR1 LNHDA and CDR2 SQIVND (reference sequence). The CDR3 runs to 15 residues. This CDR3 reads CASSPARTGDNEQFF. The CDR3 DNA sequence: TGTGCCAGTAGCCCTGCTAGGACAGGGGACAATGAGCAGTTCTTC. Full variable domain (rest looked up from reference TRBV19 and TRBJ2-1): DGGITQSPKYLFRKEGQNVTLSCEQNLNHDAMYWYRQDPGQGLRLIYYSQIVNDFQKGDIAEGYSVSREKKESFPLTVTSAQKNPTAFYLCASSPARTGDNEQFFGPGTRLTVL.

This clone was detected only once. The chain joins TRBV6-6 to TRBJ1-5; D ambiguous. From germline, CDR1 is MNHNY and CDR2 SVGAGI (reference sequence). This CDR3 is 14 amino acids long. V was pared by 9 bases and J by 0 bases, with 12 bases between. The CDR3 loop reads CASQQLNSNQPQHF. The CDR3 nucleotides are TGTGCCAGTCAACAACTTAATAGCAATCAGCCCCAGCATTTT.

The chain combines TRBV29-1 with TRBJ2-7, with D perhaps matching TRBD1 (5 bases). In germline, CDR1 is SQVTM, CDR2 ANQGSEA. The CDR3 sequence is 14 residues long. V was cut by 1 base and J by 3 bases, with 13 bases left in between. The DNA for the CDR3 is TGCAGCGTTGAAGGGGCCTGCAGGGTCTACGAGCAGTACTTC. Protein sequence: CSVEGACRVYEQYF.

The chain carries TRBV10-3 and TRBJ1-4, with D unclear. The CDR3 is 15 amino acids. Germline V gives CDR1 ENHRY, CDR2 SYGVKD. V was pared by 2 bases and J by 7 bases, with 14 bases between. The CDR3 nucleotides read TGTGCCATCAGTGAGACCCGAGGTAGCGGTGAAAAACTGTTTTTT. It codes for CAISETRGSGEKLFF.

CDR3 protein: CAWSVLRVRGGEAFF. CDR3 coding DNA: TGTGCCTGGAGTGTACTCAGGGTACGGGGAGGTGAAGCTTTCTTT. The genes are TRBV30 and TRBJ1-1; a possible D gene is TRBD1 (5 bases). The CDR3 is 15 residues long. Trimming took off 0 bases at V and 7 bases at J, with 18 bases between the two ends. The germline V gene encodes CDR1 GTSNPN and CDR2 SVGIG (reference sequence). Together with reference TRBV30 and TRBJ1-1, the CDR3 gives the full variable domain: SQTIHQWPATLVQPVGSPLSLECTVEGTSNPNLYWYRQAAGRGLQLLFYSVGIGQISSEVPQNLSASRPQDRQFILSSKKLLLSDSGFYLCAWSVLRVRGGEAFFGQGTRLTVV.

The V and J genes are TRBV9 and TRBJ2-1; 10 bases match TRBD2. The CDR3 has 17 residues. V shed 0 bases and J 6 bases; nucleotides not matched to a gene: 9. Per the germline V gene, CDR1 is SGDLS and CDR2 is YYNGEE. The CDR3 is CASSVDLRAGGFNEQFF. DNA of the CDR3: TGTGCCAGCAGCGTAGACCTCCGAGCGGGGGGGTTCAATGAGCAGTTCTTC.

The V call is TRBV30, the J call TRBJ1-6; D gene ambiguous. CDR1 and CDR2 (germline): GTSNPN, SVGIG (reference sequence). V was cut by 1 base and J by 6 bases, with 10 bases left in between. The CDR3 loop spans 14 amino acids. The CDR3 coding sequence is TGTGCCTGGAGTGGTGGAAGGCCTAATTCACCCCTCCACTTT. Translation gives CAWSGGRPNSPLHF.

This rearrangement joins TRBV11-2 to TRBJ2-7; TRBD2 matches at 12 bases. J was trimmed by 4 bases and V by 5 bases; bases with no gene match: 6. This CDR3 region has 15 residues. The germline V gene encodes CDR1 SGHAT and CDR2 FQNNGV. CDR3 sequence: CASSQGLAGTYEQYF. The CDR3 DNA reads as TGTGCCAGCAGCCAGGGACTAGCGGGTACTTACGAGCAGTACTTC.

This rearrangement joins TRBV9 to TRBJ1-2, with 11 bases matching TRBD1. V lost 3 bases to trimming and J lost 1 base; unmatched junction nucleotides: 5. CDR3 length equals 16 residues. CDR1 is SGDLS and CDR2 is YYNGEE in the germline V gene. Here the CDR3 DNA reads TGTGCCAGCAGCGCCAGGACAGGGGGCCTTAACTATGGCTACACCTTC. Protein product: CASSARTGGLNYGYTF.

This chain connects TRBV19 to TRBJ2-1; 12 bases map to TRBD1. Trimming cost V 5 bases and J 7 bases; bases outside gene matches: 9. The CDR3 runs 16 residues. Per the germline V gene, CDR1 is LNHDA and CDR2 is SQIVND (reference sequence). This chain's CDR3 is CASSQPGQGASNEQFF. DNA for the CDR3: TGTGCCAGTAGTCAGCCGGGACAGGGGGCTAGTAATGAGCAGTTCTTC.

The rearrangement joins TRBV30 to TRBJ2-3; no definite D call. V was trimmed by 0 bases and J by 11 bases, leaving 15 bases between them. This CDR3 has 13 residues. Per germline, CDR1 GTSNPN and CDR2 SVGIG (reference sequence). This CDR3 reads CAWSVDPGRWQYF. CDR3 DNA sequence: TGTGCCTGGAGTGTTGATCCCGGACGTTGGCAGTATTTT. The variable domain in full, completed from reference TRBV30 and TRBJ2-3, reads SQTIHQWPATLVQPVGSPLSLECTVEGTSNPNLYWYRQAAGRGLQLLFYSVGIGQISSEVPQNLSASRPQDRQFILSSKKLLLSDSGFYLCAWSVDPGRWQYFGPGTRLTVL.